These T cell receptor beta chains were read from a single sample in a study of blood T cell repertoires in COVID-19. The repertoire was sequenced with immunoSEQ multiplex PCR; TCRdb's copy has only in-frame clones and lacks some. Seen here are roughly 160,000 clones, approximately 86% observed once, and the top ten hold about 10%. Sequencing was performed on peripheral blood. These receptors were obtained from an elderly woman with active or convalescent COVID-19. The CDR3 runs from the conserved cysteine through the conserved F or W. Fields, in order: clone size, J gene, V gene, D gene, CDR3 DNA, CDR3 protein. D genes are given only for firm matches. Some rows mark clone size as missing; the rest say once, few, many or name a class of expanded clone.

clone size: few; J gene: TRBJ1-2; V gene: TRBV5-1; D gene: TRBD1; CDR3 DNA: TGCGCCAGCAGCCTAAGACAGGGTTTAGGCTACACCTTC; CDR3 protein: CASSLRQGLGYTF
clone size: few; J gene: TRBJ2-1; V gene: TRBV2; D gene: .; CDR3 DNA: TGTGCCAGCACTGTATACAATGAGCAGTTCTTC; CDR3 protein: CASTVYNEQFF
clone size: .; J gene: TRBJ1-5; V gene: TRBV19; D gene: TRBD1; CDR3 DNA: TGTGCCAGTAGTATTGTTTGGGACAGGGAAGGCAATCAGCCCCAGCATTTT; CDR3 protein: CASSIVWDREGNQPQHF
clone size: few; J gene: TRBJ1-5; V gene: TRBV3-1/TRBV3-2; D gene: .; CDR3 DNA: TGTGCCAGCAGCCAAGATCGGGATCAGCCCCAGCATTTT; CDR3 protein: CASSQDRDQPQHF
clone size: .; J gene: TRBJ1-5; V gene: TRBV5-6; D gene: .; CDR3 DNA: TGTGCCAGCAGCAGCGGACAGCACAATCAGCCCCAGCATTTT; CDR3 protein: CASSSGQHNQPQHF
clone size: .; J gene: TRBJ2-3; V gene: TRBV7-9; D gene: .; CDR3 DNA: TGTGCCAGCAGCTTTGGCACACCTAGCACAGATACGCAGTATTTT; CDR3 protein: CASSFGTPSTDTQYF
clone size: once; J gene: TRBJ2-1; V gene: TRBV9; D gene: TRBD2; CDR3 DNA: TGTGCCAGCAGCGTAGAACTAGCGGGCAACAATGAGCAGTTCTTC; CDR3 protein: CASSVELAGNNEQFF
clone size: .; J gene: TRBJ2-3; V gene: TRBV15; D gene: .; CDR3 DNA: TGTGCCACCAGCTGGGGGCGGAACACAGATACGCAGTATTTT; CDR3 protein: CATSWGRNTDTQYF
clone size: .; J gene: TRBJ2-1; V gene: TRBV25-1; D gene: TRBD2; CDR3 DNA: TGTGCCAGCAGTGAATCACGGCTAGCGGGAGGCAATGAGCAGTTCTTC; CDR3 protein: CASSESRLAGGNEQFF
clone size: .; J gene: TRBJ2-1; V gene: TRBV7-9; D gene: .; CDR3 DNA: TGTGCCAGCAGCTTAGGGGGCACCTACAATGAGCAGTTCTTC; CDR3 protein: CASSLGGTYNEQFF
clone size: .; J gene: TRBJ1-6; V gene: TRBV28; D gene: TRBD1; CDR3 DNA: TGTGCCAGCAGGCCCGCCGGGACAGGGGATTCACCCCTCCACTTT; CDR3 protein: CASRPAGTGDSPLHF
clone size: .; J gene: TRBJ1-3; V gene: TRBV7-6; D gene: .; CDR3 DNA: TGTGCCAGCAGCCCGGTACAGGGTAGTAACACTGGAAACACCATATATTTT; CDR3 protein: CASSPVQGSNTGNTIYF
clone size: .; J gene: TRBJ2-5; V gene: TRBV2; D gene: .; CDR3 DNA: TGTGCCAGCAGTCTAGCCAGCCAAGAGACCCAGTACTTC; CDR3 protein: CASSLASQETQYF
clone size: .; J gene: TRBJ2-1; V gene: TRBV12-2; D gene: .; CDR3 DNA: TGTGCAAGTCGCTTAGGGGGAAGGGGGCGCAATGAGCAGTTCTTC; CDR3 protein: CASRLGGRGRNEQFF
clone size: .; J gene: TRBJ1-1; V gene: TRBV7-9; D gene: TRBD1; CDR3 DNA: TGTGCCAGCAGCTTAGAAGGCAGGGGGACTGAAGCTTTCTTT; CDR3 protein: CASSLEGRGTEAFF
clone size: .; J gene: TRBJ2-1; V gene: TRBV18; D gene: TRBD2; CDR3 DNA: TGTGCCAGCTCACCACCGGGGCAACTAGCGGGAAGCAATGAGCAGTTCTTC; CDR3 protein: CASSPPGQLAGSNEQFF
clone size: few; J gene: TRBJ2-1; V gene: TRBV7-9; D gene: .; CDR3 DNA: TGTGCCAGCAGCTTAACTACTACCCCACAAGTGCAGTTCTTC; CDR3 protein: CASSLTTTPQVQFF
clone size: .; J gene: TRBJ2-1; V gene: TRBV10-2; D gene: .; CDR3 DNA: TGCGCCAGCAGTGAGTCGGCTAGCGACTACAATGAGCAGTTCTTC; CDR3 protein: CASSESASDYNEQFF
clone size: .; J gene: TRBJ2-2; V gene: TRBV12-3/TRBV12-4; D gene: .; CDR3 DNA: TGTGCCAGCAGTCCCAGGACCGGGGAGCTGTTTTTT; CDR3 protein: CASSPRTGELFF
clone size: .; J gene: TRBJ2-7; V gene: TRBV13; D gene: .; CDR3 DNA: TGTGCCAGCAGCTCACGCAGAGGAGCCTCCTACGAGCAGTACTTC; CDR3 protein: CASSSRRGASYEQYF
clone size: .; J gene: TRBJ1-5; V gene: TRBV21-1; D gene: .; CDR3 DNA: TGTGCCAGCAGCAAAAGTGGCAGGGGGATTGTGTTTAGCAATCAGCCCCAGCATTTT; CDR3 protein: CASSKSGRGIVFSNQPQHF
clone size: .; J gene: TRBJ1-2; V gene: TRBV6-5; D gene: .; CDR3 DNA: TGTGCCAGCAGACAGGACAGTCTTAACTATGGCTACACCTTC; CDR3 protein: CASRQDSLNYGYTF
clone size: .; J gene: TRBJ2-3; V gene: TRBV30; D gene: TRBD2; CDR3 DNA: TGTGCCTGGAGGTTATCGGTGGCGGGAGTGGGTACGCAGTATTTT; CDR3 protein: CAWRLSVAGVGTQYF
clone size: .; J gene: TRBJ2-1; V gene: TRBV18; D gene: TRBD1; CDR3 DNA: TGTGCCAGCTCACCACCGGGACAGGGGTTCTACAATGAGCAGTTCTTC; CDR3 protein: CASSPPGQGFYNEQFF
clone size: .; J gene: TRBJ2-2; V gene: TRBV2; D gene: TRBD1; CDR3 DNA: TGTGCCAGCATAGGACAGGGTTCGAGCGGGGAGCTGTTTTTT; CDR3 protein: CASIGQGSSGELFF
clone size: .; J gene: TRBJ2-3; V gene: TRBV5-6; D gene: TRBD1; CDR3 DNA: TGTGCCAGCAGCTCCGGGACAGCTCTTGAGACGCAGTATTTT; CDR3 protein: CASSSGTALETQYF
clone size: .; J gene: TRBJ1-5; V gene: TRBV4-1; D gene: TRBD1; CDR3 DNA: TGCGCCAGCAGCCAGGGCAGGGGGACTTTAAGCAATCAGCCCCAGCATTTT; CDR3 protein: CASSQGRGTLSNQPQHF
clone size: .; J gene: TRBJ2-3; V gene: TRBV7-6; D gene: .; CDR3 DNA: TGTGCCAGCAGCTCTAACGGGTGGTATTTT; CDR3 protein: CASSSNGWYF
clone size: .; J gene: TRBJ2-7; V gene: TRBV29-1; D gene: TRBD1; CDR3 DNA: TGCAGCGCAGGTGGACAGGCCTCCTACGAGCAGTACTTC; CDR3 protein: CSAGGQASYEQYF
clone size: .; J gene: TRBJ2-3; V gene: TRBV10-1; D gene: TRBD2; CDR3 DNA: TGCGCCAGCAGTGAGCTCGGGACTAGCGGGAGGGCCTTGGGGCAGTATTTT; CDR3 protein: CASSELGTSGRALGQYF
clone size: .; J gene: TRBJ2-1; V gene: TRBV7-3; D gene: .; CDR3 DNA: TGTGCCAGCAGCTTTAATAGCGACTCCTACAATGAGCAGTTCTTC; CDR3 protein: CASSFNSDSYNEQFF
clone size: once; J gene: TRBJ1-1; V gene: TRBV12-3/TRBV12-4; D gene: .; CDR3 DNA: TGTGCCAGCAGTCCCACAGGGAAGACTGAAGCTTTCTTT; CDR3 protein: CASSPTGKTEAFF
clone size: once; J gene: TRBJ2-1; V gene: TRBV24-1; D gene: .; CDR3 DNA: TGTGCCACCAGTGATGCCGACGGGAGCTCCTACAATGAGCAGTTCTTC; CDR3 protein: CATSDADGSSYNEQFF
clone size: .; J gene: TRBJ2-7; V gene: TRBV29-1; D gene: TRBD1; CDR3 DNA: TGCAGCTATACTGGGACAGCTTACGAGCAGTACTTC; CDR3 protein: CSYTGTAYEQYF
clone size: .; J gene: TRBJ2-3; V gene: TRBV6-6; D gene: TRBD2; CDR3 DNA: TGTGCCAGCAACCGAGCTGGGGGAGGGGATACGCAGTATTTT; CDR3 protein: CASNRAGGGDTQYF
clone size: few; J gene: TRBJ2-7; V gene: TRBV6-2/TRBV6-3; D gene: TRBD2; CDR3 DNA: TGTGCCAGCAGCCCGGGACTAGCGGGCCCTGGCTACGAGCAGTACTTC; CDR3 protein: CASSPGLAGPGYEQYF
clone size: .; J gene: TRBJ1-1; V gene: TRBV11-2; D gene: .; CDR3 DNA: TGTGCCAGCAGACGGGGGTTCACTGAAGCTTTCTTT; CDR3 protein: CASRRGFTEAFF
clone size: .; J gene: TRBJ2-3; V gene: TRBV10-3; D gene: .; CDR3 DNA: TGTGCCATCAGTGAGCCCCGTGCAGATACGCAGTATTTT; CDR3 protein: CAISEPRADTQYF
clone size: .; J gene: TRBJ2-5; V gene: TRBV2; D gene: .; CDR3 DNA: TGTGCCAGCACCACGGGTGGCGGAGAGACCCAGTACTTC; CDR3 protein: CASTTGGGETQYF
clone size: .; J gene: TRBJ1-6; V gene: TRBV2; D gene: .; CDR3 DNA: TGTGCCAGCAGTTTTCCAGGTCCATTGGCCCTCCACTTT; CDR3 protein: CASSFPGPLALHF
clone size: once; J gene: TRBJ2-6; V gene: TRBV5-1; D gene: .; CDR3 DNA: TGCGCCAGCAGCCCAGTGACGGGCTCTGGGGCCAACGTCCTGACTTTC; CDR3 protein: CASSPVTGSGANVLTF
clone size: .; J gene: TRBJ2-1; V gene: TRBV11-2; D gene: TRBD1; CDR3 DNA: TGTGCCAGCAGCTACCTCTCCGGGACAGGGTCCTACAATGAGCAGTTCTTC; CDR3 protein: CASSYLSGTGSYNEQFF
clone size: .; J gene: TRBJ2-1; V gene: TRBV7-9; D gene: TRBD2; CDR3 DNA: TGTGCCAGCAGCCTGCATAGCGGGAGGTTCAACAATGAGCAGTTCTTC; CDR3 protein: CASSLHSGRFNNEQFF
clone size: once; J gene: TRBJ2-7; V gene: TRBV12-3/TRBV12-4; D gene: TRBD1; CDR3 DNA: TGTGCCAGCACCCTCAGGGGGTCCTACGAGCAGTACTTC; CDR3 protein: CASTLRGSYEQYF
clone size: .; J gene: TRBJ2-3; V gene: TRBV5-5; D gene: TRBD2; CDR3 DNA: TGTGCCAGCAGCTTGGGGGTCTTAGCGGGACCCACAGATACGCAGTATTTT; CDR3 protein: CASSLGVLAGPTDTQYF
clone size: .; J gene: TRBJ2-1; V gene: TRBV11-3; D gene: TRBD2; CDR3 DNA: TGTGCCAGCAGCTTACGTCCTAGCGGGTGGGGGAATGAGCAGTTCTTC; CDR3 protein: CASSLRPSGWGNEQFF
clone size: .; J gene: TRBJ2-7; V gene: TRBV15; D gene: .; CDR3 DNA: TGTGCCACCAGCAGAGATCCAGGTAGCTACGAGCAGTACTTC; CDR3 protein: CATSRDPGSYEQYF
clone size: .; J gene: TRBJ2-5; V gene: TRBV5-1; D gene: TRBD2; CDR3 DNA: TGCGCCAGCAGCTTCACTAGCGGGAGGGGCATAGAGACCCAGTACTTC; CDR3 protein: CASSFTSGRGIETQYF
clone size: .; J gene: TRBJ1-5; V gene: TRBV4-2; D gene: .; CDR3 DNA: TGTGCCAGCAGCCAAGATAGCTATAGCAATCAGCCCCAGCATTTT; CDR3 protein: CASSQDSYSNQPQHF
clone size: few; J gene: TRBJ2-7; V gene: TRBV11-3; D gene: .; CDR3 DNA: TGTGCCAGCAGTCCCCGACAGGAATACTACGAGCAGTACTTC; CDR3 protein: CASSPRQEYYEQYF
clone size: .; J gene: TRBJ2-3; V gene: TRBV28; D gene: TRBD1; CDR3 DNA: TGTGCCAGCAGGGAACAGGGGATAACAGATACGCAGTATTTT; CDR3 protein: CASREQGITDTQYF
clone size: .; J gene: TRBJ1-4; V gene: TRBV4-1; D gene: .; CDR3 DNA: TGCGCCAGCAGCCAAGATTGGGCAGAGATGGGTAATGAAAAACTGTTTTTT; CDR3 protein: CASSQDWAEMGNEKLFF
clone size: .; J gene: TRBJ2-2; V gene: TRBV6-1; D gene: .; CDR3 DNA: TGTGCCAGCAGTGAACAATTTTCGAACACCGGGGAGCTGTTTTTT; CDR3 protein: CASSEQFSNTGELFF
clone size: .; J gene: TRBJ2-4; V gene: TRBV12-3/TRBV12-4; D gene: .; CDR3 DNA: TGTGCCAGCAGTTTCTCCAGTCAGGGCATTCAGTACTTC; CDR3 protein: CASSFSSQGIQYF
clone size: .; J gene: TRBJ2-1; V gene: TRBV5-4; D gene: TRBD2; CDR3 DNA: TGTGCCAGCAGCTTCGGCGGGGGCTCCTACAATGAGCAGTTCTTC; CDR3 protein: CASSFGGGSYNEQFF
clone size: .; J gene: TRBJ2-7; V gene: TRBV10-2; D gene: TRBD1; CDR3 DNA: TGCGCCAGTGGGACAGGGAATTTCTACGAGCAGTACTTC; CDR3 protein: CASGTGNFYEQYF
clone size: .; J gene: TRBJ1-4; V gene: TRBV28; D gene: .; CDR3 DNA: TGTGCCAGCAGTTTGGGAGCACTCAAACTGTTTTTT; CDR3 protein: CASSLGALKLFF
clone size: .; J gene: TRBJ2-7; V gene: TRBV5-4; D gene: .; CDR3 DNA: TGTGCCAGCAGCTTCGGCAGGACCTACGAGCAGTACTTC; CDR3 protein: CASSFGRTYEQYF